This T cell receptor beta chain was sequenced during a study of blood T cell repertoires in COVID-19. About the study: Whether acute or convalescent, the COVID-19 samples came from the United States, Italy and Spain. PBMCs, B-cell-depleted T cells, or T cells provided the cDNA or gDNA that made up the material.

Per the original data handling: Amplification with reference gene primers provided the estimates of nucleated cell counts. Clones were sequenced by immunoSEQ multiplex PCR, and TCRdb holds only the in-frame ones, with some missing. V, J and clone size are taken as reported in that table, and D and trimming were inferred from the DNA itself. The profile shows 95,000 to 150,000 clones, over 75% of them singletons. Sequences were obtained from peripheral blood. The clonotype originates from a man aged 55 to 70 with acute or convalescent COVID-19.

Written as DNA, the CDR3 is TGTGCCAGTAGTATAGATGACTTCAGCTCTGGGGCCAACGTCCTGACTTTC. Its protein is CASSIDDFSSGANVLTF. The chain uses TRBV19 and TRBJ2-6; D gene uncertain. The ends were cut back, 0 bases at V and 0 bases at J, with 9 bases in the middle. The CDR3 covers 17 residues. Per the germline V gene, CDR1 is LNHDA and CDR2 is SQIVND (reference sequence).